One and the same sample provided the 10 T cell receptor beta chains below, sequenced in a study of glioma-infiltrating T cells after dendritic cell vaccination. The table came from immunoSEQ multiplex PCR; TCRdb's copy has only in-frame clones and leaves some out. The repertoire has around 89,000 clones, 80% to 90% of them found once; the top ten carry more than 15%. The specimen was blood, collected before dendritic cell vaccination. The receptors originated from a human donor with glioblastoma.

This clone was counted only a few times. This sequence joins TRBV11-3 and TRBJ2-1; TRBD2 is a possible D gene (6 bases). Germline loops: CDR1 SGHNT, CDR2 YENEEA. V was trimmed by 5 bases and J by 9 bases, leaving 20 bases between them. The CDR3 is made up of 15 amino acids. DNA for the CDR3: TGTGCCAGCAGCCTGACCGGGACTTCGGAGAGTGAGCAGTTCTTC. Protein product: CASSLTGTSESEQFF.

This sequence joins TRBV7-3 and TRBJ2-3; 13 bases line up with TRBD2. The CDR3 sequence is 15 residues long. Germline V lookup: CDR1 SGHTA, CDR2 FQGTGA. V shed 5 bases, J shed 6 bases, and the junction held 5 bases outside the gene matches. CDR3 sequence reads: CASSLLAGGQDTQYF. Written as DNA, the CDR3 is TGTGCCAGCAGCCTACTAGCGGGAGGGCAGGATACGCAGTATTTT.

This chain joins TRBV5-1 and TRBJ1-4; TRBD1 matches at 7 bases. Germline values: CDR1 SGHRS, CDR2 YFSETQ. The CDR3 has 16 residues. V lost 4 bases and J lost 4; bases outside the gene matches: 10. The DNA for the CDR3 is TGCGCCAGCAGCCCGACAGGGAGGTCGGGTAATGAAAAACTGTTTTTT. It codes for CASSPTGRSGNEKLFF. Using reference TRBV5-1 and TRBJ1-4 for the parts outside the CDR3, the full variable domain is KAGVTQTPRYLIKTRGQQVTLSCSPISGHRSVSWYQQTPGQGLQFLFEYFSETQRNKGNFPGRFSGRQFSNSRSEMNVSTLELGDSALYLCASSPTGRSGNEKLFFGSGTQLSVL.

The chain recombines TRBV7-9 with TRBJ2-3, with 7 bases matching TRBD2. Germline V gene sequence: CDR1 SEHNR, CDR2 FQNEAQ (reference sequence). The CDR3 consists of 14 residues. V was clipped by 7 bases and J by 0 bases; unmatched bases: 4. CDR3: CASTGSGSTDTQYF. The CDR3 region has the DNA TGTGCCAGCACGGGTAGCGGGAGCACAGATACGCAGTATTTT.

The CDR3 sequence: CASSLAVGGNTEAFF. In DNA form, the CDR3 reads TGTGCCAGCAGCTTGGCGGTGGGGGGGAACACTGAAGCTTTCTTT. The V and J genes are TRBV5-6 and TRBJ1-1, with D perhaps matching TRBD1 (5 bases). The germline gives CDR1 SGHDT, CDR2 YYEEEE. The CDR3 runs to 15 residues. The V and J ends lost 0 bases and 1 base respectively, with 10 bases between them.

The chain recombines TRBV5-1 with TRBJ1-1; D remains ambiguous. The CDR3 runs to 16 residues. V was cut by 2 bases and J by 5 bases, with 19 bases left in between. CDR1 and CDR2 (germline): SGHRS, YFSETQ. In DNA form, the CDR3 reads TGCGCCAGCAGCTTTCTAGGGTCATCGGGAGGGACTGAAGCTTTCTTT. It specifies CASSFLGSSGGTEAFF.

The V and J genes are TRBV19 and TRBJ2-4, with 8 bases identical to TRBD1. After removal of 5 bases from V and 3 bases from J, the junction contained 6 bases not matched to a gene. The CDR3 is made up of 15 amino acids. Germline assignment: CDR1 LNHDA and CDR2 SQIVND (reference sequence). The CDR3 DNA follows: TGTGCCAGTAGTGTGCCAGGGGGCTACAAAAACATTCAGTACTTC. Amino acids: CASSVPGGYKNIQYF.

This clone was observed a single time. The J gene is TRBJ1-3, the V gene TRBV19; 9 nucleotides agree with TRBD1. The V and J ends lost 4 bases and 2 bases, in that order; junction bases with no gene match: 12. This CDR3 is built from 18 residues. The germline V gene encodes CDR1 LNHDA and CDR2 SQIVND (reference sequence). DNA of the CDR3: TGTGCCAGTAGTAGCCTGGGACAGGGAACCATGGCTGGAAACACCATATATTTT. This sequence encodes CASSSLGQGTMAGNTIYF.

The rearrangement joins TRBV20-1 to TRBJ2-1; weak D call: TRBD1 (6 bases). Germline CDR1 is DFQATT and CDR2 is SNEGSKA (reference sequence). Trimming cost V 5 bases and J 9 bases, with 8 bases left between them. The CDR3 sequence is 10 residues long. The DNA of the CDR3 is TGCAGTGCTGCAGGGGTTGAGCAGTTCTTC. Amino acids: CSAAGVEQFF.

In DNA, the CDR3 is TGTGCCAGCAGTTTAGCGGGGGGGGCAATAGGGACCCAGTACTTC. The encoded protein is CASSLAGGAIGTQYF. This chain uses TRBV27 with TRBJ2-5; TRBD2 matches 9 bases. The CDR3 loop spans 15 amino acids. Unmatched junction bases numbered 8, after V lost 2 bases and J lost 7 bases. In germline, CDR1 is MNHEY, CDR2 SMNVEV (reference sequence).